Presented here are 28 T cell receptor beta chains from one specimen sequenced in a study of beta chain features in type 1 diabetes. Study results and limitations: Moderate yet significant TCRB CDR3 shortening was seen in Type 1 diabetes patients in all four CD4+ subsets.

Since all of the isolated RNA was reverse transcribed, expressed TCRB transcripts were what got sequenced. Libraries were prepared by immunoSEQ multiplex PCR; TCRdb keeps only in-frame clonotypes and omits some of them. The sample carries roughly 350,000 clones, 9.6% recorded once. No cognate antigen is known for these TCRs. Input material: central memory CD4+ T cells from blood. These receptors all come from a man aged 25-45 years with type 1 diabetes.

CDR3 DNA: TGTGCCAGCAGTTTGCCCGGGACATTCTATGGCTACACCTTC. This codes for CASSLPGTFYGYTF. V is TRBV28 and J is TRBJ1-2; a possible D gene is TRBD1 (6 bases). The CDR3 is made up of 14 amino acids. V lost 3 bases to trimming and J lost 4 bases, with 12 bases between them. Per the germline V gene, CDR1 is MDHEN and CDR2 is SYDVKM.

This clone was observed a handful of times. The genes are TRBV19 and TRBJ1-2; unclear D gene. CDR3 length equals 12 residues. Between the trimmed V and J ends, which lost 7 bases and 1 base, there was a span of 7 bases. The V gene's germline CDR1 is LNHDA and CDR2 SQIVND (reference sequence). The CDR3 coding sequence is TGTGCCAGTATGGCGGATAACTATGGCTACACCTTC. Translation gives CASMADNYGYTF.

This clone was counted between two and nine times. V gene TRBV11-1 combines with J gene TRBJ2-7; D unresolved. The CDR3 is 12 amino acids. Germline-derived CDR1 and CDR2 are SGHAT and FQDESV (reference sequence). V was clipped by 1 base and J by 4 bases, with 5 bases between them. CDR3 in DNA: TGTGCCAGCAGCTTAGACAGTTACGAGCAGTACTTC. The encoded protein is CASSLDSYEQYF.

The sample holds a few counts of this clone. The chain carries TRBV9 and TRBJ2-5; 10 bases are shared with TRBD2. The CDR3 totals 19 residues. Germline CDR1 SGDLS, CDR2 YYNGEE. V trimming: 0 bases; J trimming: 1 base; junction bases outside the gene matches: 12. The CDR3 bases are TGTGCCAGCAGCGTAGGAGGGGGTGGTGTAGCGGGAGGCCAAGAGACCCAGTACTTC. This translates into CASSVGGGGVAGGQETQYF. Full variable domain (rest looked up from reference TRBV9 and TRBJ2-5): DSGVTQTPKHLITATGQRVTLRCSPRSGDLSVYWYQQSLDQGLQFLIQYYNGEERAKGNILERFSAQQFPDLHSELNLSSLELGDSALYFCASSVGGGGVAGGQETQYFGPGTRLLVL.

This clone has just a few counts. Other DNA variants within this sample encode the same CDR3. The genes are TRBV28 and TRBJ2-7; 7 nucleotides align to TRBD1. This CDR3 contains 14 residues. Germline V lookup: CDR1 MDHEN, CDR2 SYDVKM. The V and J ends lost 6 bases and 0 bases, in that order; junction bases with no gene match: 5. CDR3 amino acids: CASSLQGSSYEQYF. The CDR3 nucleotides read TGTGCCAGCAGCTTACAGGGGAGCTCCTACGAGCAGTACTTC.

This clone was seen a few times. V gene TRBV5-1 combines with J gene TRBJ2-7; 7 bases match TRBD2. V shed 5 bases, J shed 6 bases, and the junction held 5 bases outside the gene matches. Germline V gives CDR1 SGHRS, CDR2 YFSETQ. The CDR3 spans 12 residues. CDR3 loop: CASRRGGAEQYF. The CDR3 nucleotides are TGCGCCAGCAGAAGGGGAGGGGCCGAGCAGTACTTC.

This clone was seen more than once but under ten times. V and J are TRBV27 and TRBJ2-7; D is tentatively TRBD1 or TRBD2 (5 bases each). The V end was cut by 6 bases, the J end by 0 bases, with 12 bases between. In germline, CDR1 is MNHEY, CDR2 SMNVEV (reference sequence). The CDR3 has 14 residues. The CDR3 DNA sequence: TGTGCCAGCAGCCGGGCAGGGAGCTCCTACGAGCAGTACTTC. The encoded protein is CASSRAGSSYEQYF.

The gene calls are TRBV19 and TRBJ2-3, with 9 bases that match TRBD2. Germline CDR1 reads LNHDA; CDR2 reads SQIVND (reference sequence). The CDR3 sequence is 14 residues long. V gave up 6 bases and J gave up 6 bases; unmatched junction bases: 7. The CDR3 spells CASSLREGPDTQYF. The CDR3 DNA follows: TGTGCCAGTAGCCTGCGGGAGGGCCCCGATACGCAGTATTTT.

The rearrangement uses TRBV27 and TRBJ1-1, with a possible D match to TRBD1 (5 bases). CDR3 length: 14 amino acids. Per germline, CDR1 MNHEY and CDR2 SMNVEV (reference sequence). V dropped 3 bases and J dropped 8 bases, with 16 bases sitting between them. DNA for the CDR3: TGTGCCAGCAGTTTTGATAGGTCAGGGACGGAAGCTTTCTTT. Its translation: CASSFDRSGTEAFF.

This chain connects TRBV29-1 to TRBJ2-7; D is possibly TRBD1 or TRBD2 (5 bases each). The germline V gene encodes CDR1 SQVTM and CDR2 ANQGSEA. With 7 bases removed from V and 4 bases from J, the gap between germline ends came to 14 bases. The CDR3 consists of 12 residues. The CDR3 region is CSAGTEPYEQYF. The CDR3 DNA reads TGCAGCGCCGGGACCGAGCCTTACGAGCAGTACTTC.

This clone was counted between two and nine times. The chain joins TRBV25-1 to TRBJ2-3, with 8 bases fitting TRBD2. The CDR3 contains 16 residues. Germline V gene sequence: CDR1 MGHDK, CDR2 SYGVNS. V dropped 3 bases and J dropped 3; count of bases not matched to a gene: 8. In DNA, the CDR3 is TGTGCCAGCAGTGACCGGGAGCGGGAGTGGACAGATACGCAGTATTTT. Translating it yields CASSDREREWTDTQYF.

Ten or more counts support this clone. The V and J genes are TRBV28 and TRBJ2-7, with D perhaps TRBD1 (6 bases). The V end lost 7 bases, the J end lost 2 bases, and 12 bases lay between the germline ends. Germline CDR1 is MDHEN and CDR2 is SYDVKM. The CDR3 extends over 13 amino acids. In DNA form, the CDR3 reads TGTGCCAGCACCAGGGGTGACACCTACGAGCAGTACTTC. It is translated as CASTRGDTYEQYF.

In its sample, this clone was seen a few times. This chain joins TRBV7-2 and TRBJ2-5, with 11 bases that match TRBD1. The length of the CDR3 is 15 residues. Losses at the gene ends were 5 bases for V and 4 bases for J; bases not matched to a gene: 6. The V gene's germline CDR1 is SGHTA and CDR2 FQGNSA. The DNA of the CDR3 is TGTGCCAGCAGCATGGGAGGACAGGGGGCAGAGACCCAGTACTTC. Translation gives CASSMGGQGAETQYF.

This clone was detected only a few times. The chain links TRBV7-2 to TRBJ2-7; D is ambiguous. Germline V gene sequence: CDR1 SGHTA, CDR2 FQGNSA. This CDR3 region has 12 residues. V was pared by 4 bases and J by 1 base, with 5 bases between. CDR3 DNA: TGTGCCAGCAGCTATGAATCCTACGAGCAGTACTTC. Translation: CASSYESYEQYF.

This clone occurred a few times. The chain recombines TRBV28 with TRBJ2-5; D gene unclear. The J call may be incorrect, as the DNA end agrees better with TRBJ2-7. The CDR3 consists of 13 residues. Germline CDR1 reads MDHEN; CDR2 reads SYDVKM. The CDR3 bases are TGTGCCAGCAGTTTAAATCGGGCATACGAGCAGTACTTC. Protein sequence: CASSLNRAYEQYF.

A word on this clone: Other DNA sequences from this sample encode an identical CDR3 as well. The genes are TRBV11-2 and TRBJ1-1; D is perhaps TRBD1 (6 bases). The length of the CDR3 is 13 residues. V lost 6 bases and J 5 bases, leaving 13 bases between the germline ends. CDR1 is SGHAT and CDR2 is FQNNGV in the germline V gene. The CDR3 DNA follows: TGTGCCAGCAGTTCACAGGGAGGGACTGAAGCTTTCTTT. Protein: CASSSQGGTEAFF.

The V call is TRBV7-6, the J call TRBJ2-7; 9 positions agree with TRBD1. The germline V gene has CDR1 SGHVS and CDR2 FNYEAQ. The length of the CDR3 is 14 residues. J was trimmed by 3 bases and V by 4 bases; bases with no gene match: 4. CDR3 nucleotide sequence: TGTGCCAGCAGCTCCACAGGGGGCGTCTACGAGCAGTACTTC. Its translation is CASSSTGGVYEQYF.

This clone was seen a handful of times. V and J are TRBV5-1 and TRBJ2-5; D not certain. The CDR3 length is 15 residues. Trimming left V 5 bases short and J 4 bases short, with 18 bases between. Germline CDR1 SGHRS, CDR2 YFSETQ. The CDR3 nucleotides read TGCGCCAGCAGTCTTTCGTTACCCCCTGGAGAGACCCAGTACTTC. Its protein product is CASSLSLPPGETQYF.

This clone appeared many times. The chain is built from TRBV6-5 and TRBJ1-5; perhaps TRBD1 as D (6 bases). The germline gives CDR1 MNHEY, CDR2 SVGAGI. V lost 7 bases to trimming and J lost 7 bases, with 17 bases between them. CDR3 length: 14 residues. For the CDR3, the DNA is TGTGCCAGCACCCCGGGGGCAGGGAGGCAGCCCCAGCATTTT. Translated, it gives CASTPGAGRQPQHF.

There are a few counts of this clone. The sample holds other DNA sequences that translate to the same CDR3. The chain is built from TRBV28 and TRBJ2-3; D unresolved. Germline V gene lookup returns CDR1 MDHEN and CDR2 SYDVKM. The CDR3 spans 13 residues. V was shortened by 2 bases and J by 2 bases, with 5 bases between the two germline ends. The CDR3 is CASSLGVTDTQYF. The CDR3 nucleotides read TGTGCCAGCAGTTTAGGGGTCACAGATACGCAGTATTTT. Full variable domain (outside the CDR3, taken from reference TRBV28 and TRBJ2-3): DVKVTQSSRYLVKRTGEKVFLECVQDMDHENMFWYRQDPGLGLRLIYFSYDVKMKEKGDIPEGYSVSREKKERFSLILESASTNQTSMYLCASSLGVTDTQYFGPGTRLTVL.

This clone was seen at least ten times. V is TRBV28 and J is TRBJ2-6; D gene uncertain. CDR1 is MDHEN, CDR2 SYDVKM, per germline. The ends were cut back, 5 bases at V and 12 bases at J, with 8 bases in the middle. This CDR3 contains 11 residues. The CDR3 here is CASSLSSVLTF. The CDR3 DNA is TGTGCCAGCAGTCTCAGTAGCGTCCTGACTTTC.

The chain recombines TRBV7-2 with TRBJ1-1; 8 nucleotides agree with TRBD1. V lost 5 bases, J lost 5 bases, and 13 bases stayed unmatched. The CDR3 covers 16 residues. CDR1 and CDR2 from the germline V gene are SGHTA and FQGNSA. The CDR3 region has the DNA TGTGCCAGCAGCCTGATCCCCAGGGGGCGAGTTACTGAAGCTTTCTTT. Its protein product is CASSLIPRGRVTEAFF. The whole variable domain, filled in from reference TRBV7-2 and TRBJ1-1, reads GAGVSQSPSNKVTEKGKDVELRCDPISGHTALYWYRQSLGQGLEFLIYFQGNSAPDKSGLPSDRFSAERTGGSVSTLTIQRTQQEDSAVYLCASSLIPRGRVTEAFFGQGTRLTVV.

Only a few counts were recorded for this clone. The chain couples TRBV27 to TRBJ2-7; 9 bases fit TRBD1. Per the germline V gene, CDR1 is MNHEY and CDR2 is SMNVEV (reference sequence). After removal of 6 bases from V and 2 bases from J, the junction contained 2 bases not matched to a gene. CDR3 length equals 13 residues. The CDR3 coding sequence is TGTGCCAGCAGACGGACAGGGGCCTACGAGCAGTACTTC. This encodes CASRRTGAYEQYF.

This clone turned up a few times. The CDR3 is CASSLQTGINQPQHF. The CDR3 bases are TGTGCCAGCAGCTTACAGACAGGAATCAATCAGCCCCAGCATTTT. This chain uses TRBV7-2 with TRBJ1-5, with a tentative D call TRBD1 (6 bases). The CDR3 consists of 15 residues. V dropped 2 bases and J dropped 3 bases, with 11 bases sitting between them. Germline lookup yields CDR1 SGHTA and CDR2 FQGNSA.

For the CDR3, the DNA is TGTGCCAGCAGTTTAAGAGGGGGCGCAGCTAATGAAAAACTGTTTTTT. Residues: CASSLRGGAANEKLFF. V gene TRBV28 combines with J gene TRBJ1-4; 7 positions match TRBD1. Trimming at V came to 2 bases and at J to 3 bases, leaving 6 bases not matched to a gene. CDR1 and CDR2 from the germline V gene are MDHEN and SYDVKM. The CDR3 loop spans 16 amino acids.

This clone came up a few times. The V call is TRBV28, the J call TRBJ2-7; 8 bases map to TRBD1. The germline CDR1 and CDR2 sequences are MDHEN and SYDVKM. The V gene end was trimmed by 2 bases and the J gene end by 2 bases; junction bases not matched to a gene: 8. The CDR3 is 16 residues long. The CDR3: CASSLDGQGLPYEQYF. The CDR3 bases are TGTGCCAGCAGTTTAGACGGACAGGGCCTACCCTACGAGCAGTACTTC.

CDR3 in amino acids: CASSQYFPGENMNTEAFF. The DNA for the CDR3 is TGTGCCAGCAGCCAATACTTTCCGGGGGAGAACATGAACACTGAAGCTTTCTTT. This chain connects TRBV16 to TRBJ1-1, with D perhaps matching TRBD1 (5 bases). Trimming removed 1 base at V and 0 bases at J, with 18 bases between. Looked up from germline, CDR1 is KGHSY and CDR2 is FQNENV. This CDR3 is 18 amino acids long.

This clone was counted between two and nine times. The chain's CDR3 is CASSLAGVSYEQYF. CDR3 DNA sequence: TGTGCCAGCAGCCTGGCCGGCGTCTCCTACGAGCAGTACTTC. This chain links TRBV7-8 with TRBJ2-7; D call uncertain. V was clipped by 5 bases and J by 0 bases, with 11 bases between them. Germline lookup yields CDR1 SGHVS and CDR2 FQNEAQ. CDR3 length: 14 amino acids.